This T cell receptor (beta chain) originates from a study of read filtering for tumor transcriptome and immune sequencing. The CDR3 covers 15 residues. Germline assignment: CDR1 LGHNA and CDR2 YNFKEQ. Trimming at V came to 1 base and at J to 1 base, leaving 2 bases not matched to a gene. The library was built from about 400 ng RNA with molecular barcoded adaptors for alpha/delta and beta/gamma chains. From the reads, TCRdb called clonotypes with MiXCR, one entry per CDR3 protein. The sample includes roughly 61,000 distinct CDR3 sequences, approximately 13% of them seen just once. This clonotype was found many times.

This chain links TRBV4-2 with TRBJ2-5; 8 bases match TRBD1. The sequence was obtained from a donor at least 40 years old with multiple myeloma. Input material: a population of CD138-negative cells sorted from bone marrow. CDR3 region: CASSQAGTGQETQYF. CDR3 in DNA: TGTGCCAGCAGCCAAGCCGGGACAGGCCAAGAGACCCAGTACTTC.